This T cell receptor beta chain originates from a study of CD8 T cells in ankylosing spondylitis. The table lists this clonotype with many counts. Antigen specificity is unknown. CDR3 length equals 14 residues. V lost 3 bases and J 0 bases, leaving 6 bases between the germline ends. In germline, CDR1 is ENHRY, CDR2 SYGVKD. Whole-study findings and limits: Disease-linked clones were reportedly significantly enriched in matched ankylosing spondylitis synovial fluid. Characteristic of ankylosing spondylitis blood, it appeared, was a TCR beta motif comprising about eight highly homologous variants. Prior work had noted some motif variants in reactive arthritis blood and synovial fluid. CD8+ by phenotype, disease-linked clones were relatively rare in peripheral blood.

Researchers built TCR beta libraries using quantitative 5'-RACE with molecular barcodes. TCRdb itself ran the 5' RACE reads through MiXCR, one entry per CDR3 protein. The sample shows 200,000 to 250,000 distinct CDR3 sequences, approximately 20% of them seen only once. The specimen sequenced was blood, either unsorted or a sorted T cell fraction (not recorded which). The J gene is TRBJ2-4, the V gene TRBV10-3; unclear D gene. The origin of this receptor is a male donor with ankylosing spondylitis. CDR3 sequence: CAISDPLAKNIQYF. DNA for the CDR3: TGTGCCATCAGTGACCCATTAGCCAAAAACATTCAGTACTTC.